Described below is a single T cell receptor (beta chain) sequence and its context. Unique molecular identifiers were built into the TCRbeta library. TCRdb used MiXCR to reprocess the PCR reads, holding one entry per CDR3 protein. The table lists about a million distinct CDR3 sequences, about 29% of them singletons, with roughly 28% in the top ten. The data were obtained in a study of T-cell reconstitution after alpha-beta-depleted transplantation in children. J gave up 0 bases and V 4 bases, and 8 bases lay outside the gene matches. Germline CDR1 SNHLY, CDR2 FYNNEI. The CDR3 totals 17 residues. This sequence joins TRBV2 and TRBJ2-7; 11 nucleotides agree with TRBD2. The clonotype was recovered from a boy younger than two who had a stem cell transplant for SCID, so the T cells may come from the graft donor. This specimen consisted of PBMCs, mostly from graft donor cells, obtained 360 days after TCRalphabeta/CD19-depleted stem cell transplant. The CDR3 bases are TGTGCCAGCAGTGCTGCTCTAGCGGGGGGTAACTCCTACGAGCAGTACTTC. Amino acid sequence: CASSAALAGGNSYEQYF.